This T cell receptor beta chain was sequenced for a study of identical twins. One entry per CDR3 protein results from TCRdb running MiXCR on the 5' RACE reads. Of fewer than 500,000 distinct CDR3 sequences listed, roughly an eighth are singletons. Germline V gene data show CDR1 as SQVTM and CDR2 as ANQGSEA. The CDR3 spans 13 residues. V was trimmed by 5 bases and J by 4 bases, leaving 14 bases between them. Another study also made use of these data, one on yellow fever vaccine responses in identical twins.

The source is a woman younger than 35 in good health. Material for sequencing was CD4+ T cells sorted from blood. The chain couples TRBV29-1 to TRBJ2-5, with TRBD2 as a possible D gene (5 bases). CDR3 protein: CSVFRREGETQYF. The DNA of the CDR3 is TGCAGCGTTTTTCGTCGGGAAGGAGAGACCCAGTACTTC.